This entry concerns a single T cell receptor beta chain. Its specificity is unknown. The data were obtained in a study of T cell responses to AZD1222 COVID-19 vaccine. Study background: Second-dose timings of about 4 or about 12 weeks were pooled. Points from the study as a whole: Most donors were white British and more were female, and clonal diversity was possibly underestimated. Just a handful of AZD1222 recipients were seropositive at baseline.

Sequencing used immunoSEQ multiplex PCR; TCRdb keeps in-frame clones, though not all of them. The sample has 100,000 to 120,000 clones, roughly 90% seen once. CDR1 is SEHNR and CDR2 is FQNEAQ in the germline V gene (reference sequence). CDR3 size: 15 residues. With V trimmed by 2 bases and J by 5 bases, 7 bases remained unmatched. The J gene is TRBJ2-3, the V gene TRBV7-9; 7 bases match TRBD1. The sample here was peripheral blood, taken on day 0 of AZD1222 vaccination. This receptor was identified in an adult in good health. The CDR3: CASSLTGQDGDTQYF. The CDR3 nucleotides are TGTGCCAGCAGCTTAACCGGACAGGACGGAGATACGCAGTATTTT.